The 24 T cell receptor beta chains below all came from one sample that was sequenced in a study of CXCR3-negative and CXCR3-positive naive CD8 T cells. The libraries of TRB cDNA were prepared using 5' RACE with UMI labels. Reprocessing the 5' RACE reads, TCRdb reports a single entry for every CDR3 protein and omits DNA. The listing contains fewer than 60,000 distinct CDR3 sequences. The sequencing input was naive CXCR3- CD8+ T cells from blood. As for subset: CD45RO-CCR7+CD27+CD95- naive CD8+ T cells lacking CXCR3 (TNR3-). These receptors were obtained from a human donor in good health. Some clones in this sample may be carry-over from other donors' samples.

The chain combines TRBV3-1 with TRBJ2-1; TCRdb names TRBD2, which stays unverified in the absence of DNA. This CDR3 comprises 15 residues. CDR1 is LGHDT, CDR2 YNNKEL, per germline (reference sequence). The CDR3 loop reads CASSPLGEGNNEQFF.

This chain links TRBV5-1 with TRBJ2-7. The CDR3 contains 13 residues. Germline V lookup: CDR1 SGHRS, CDR2 YFSETQ. CDR3 in amino acids: CASSMDSSYEQYF.

The V gene is TRBV5-1, the J gene TRBJ2-4; TCRdb proposes TRBD1, but this gene call is untestable without DNA. From germline, CDR1 is SGHRS and CDR2 YFSETQ. The CDR3 extends over 17 amino acids. The CDR3 sequence: CASSWSGGEGAKNIQYF. The whole variable domain, remainder taken from reference TRBV5-1 and TRBJ2-4, is KAGVTQTPRYLIKTRGQQVTLSCSPISGHRSVSWYQQTPGQGLQFLFEYFSETQRNKGNFPGRFSGRQFSNSRSEMNVSTLELGDSALYLCASSWSGGEGAKNIQYFGAGTRLSVL.

This sequence joins TRBV5-4 and TRBJ2-2. The CDR3 sequence is 13 residues long. From germline, CDR1 is SGHNT and CDR2 YYREEE (reference sequence). The CDR3 loop is CASSFPNTGELFF.

The chain combines TRBV28 with TRBJ1-1; TCRdb's D call, TRBD1, is unchecked because there is no DNA. The CDR3 contains 15 residues. CDR1 MDHEN and CDR2 SYDVKM come from the germline V gene. Here the CDR3 reads CASSFRGGGNTEAFF. Full variable domain (remainder filled in from reference TRBV28 and TRBJ1-1): DVKVTQSSRYLVKRTGEKVFLECVQDMDHENMFWYRQDPGLGLRLIYFSYDVKMKEKGDIPEGYSVSREKKERFSLILESASTNQTSMYLCASSFRGGGNTEAFFGQGTRLTVV.

The chain employs TRBV7-9 and TRBJ2-1; with no DNA, the TCRdb D assignment of TRBD2 cannot be verified. This CDR3 has 15 residues. Germline V CDR1 and CDR2: SEHNR, FQNEAQ (reference sequence). The CDR3 region is CASSLIVPGRDEQFF.

The chain joins TRBV11-2 to TRBJ2-1. Germline V lookup: CDR1 SGHAT, CDR2 FQNNGV. This CDR3 comprises 15 residues. The CDR3 loop is CASSRDWSSYNEQFF.

The V and J genes are TRBV20-1 and TRBJ2-7; the D gene TCRdb calls, TRBD2, cannot be checked with no DNA. The CDR3 consists of 14 residues. Germline V gene data show CDR1 as DFQATT and CDR2 as SNEGSKA (reference sequence). CDR3 region: CSATRGGMDYEQYF.

This chain connects TRBV21-1 to TRBJ1-1; there is no DNA to check the TCRdb D call of TRBD1. TRBV21-1 is described as a pseudogene. The CDR3 is 13 residues long. The chain's CDR3 is CASSNCKGAEAFF.

This chain connects TRBV29-1 to TRBJ2-1; with no DNA, the TCRdb D assignment of TRBD2 cannot be verified. The germline CDR1 and CDR2 sequences are SQVTM and ANQGSEA. The CDR3 extends over 15 amino acids. The CDR3 here is CSVQIGLKAYNEQFF.

The chain links TRBV20-1 to TRBJ1-6; TCRdb designates TRBD1, a call that cannot be tested without DNA. This CDR3 has 13 amino acids. Germline CDR1 reads DFQATT; CDR2 reads SNEGSKA (reference sequence). The CDR3 loop is CSARGGEASPLHF.

This chain connects TRBV10-2 to TRBJ2-5; TCRdb calls TRBD2, which cannot be checked without DNA. CDR3 length: 14 amino acids. Germline loops: CDR1 WSHSY, CDR2 SAAADI. This CDR3 reads CASISGGNQETQYF.

The chain carries TRBV7-9 and TRBJ2-7. Per the germline V gene, CDR1 is SEHNR and CDR2 is FQNEAQ (reference sequence). This CDR3 spans 11 amino acids. CDR3 loop: CASSLLYEQYF.

This rearrangement joins TRBV27 to TRBJ2-3. The length of the CDR3 is 14 residues. Germline CDR1 reads MNHEY; CDR2 reads SMNVEV (reference sequence). CDR3 loop: CASSFSFSGDTQYF.

CDR3 loop: CASKGTGVAEAFF. This chain uses TRBV28 with TRBJ1-1; TCRdb's D call of TRBD1 is untestable without DNA. The CDR3 runs 13 residues. Germline V gene data show CDR1 as MDHEN and CDR2 as SYDVKM.

The J gene is TRBJ2-5, the V gene TRBV27; absent DNA, TCRdb's TRBD1 call cannot be checked. The CDR3 is 15 amino acids. CDR1 and CDR2 from the germline V gene are MNHEY and SMNVEV (reference sequence). The CDR3 spells CASSLYPGAWETQYF.

The rearrangement joins TRBV20-1 to TRBJ2-7; the TRBD2 assignment by TCRdb is unverifiable without DNA. This CDR3 is built from 14 residues. In germline, CDR1 is DFQATT, CDR2 SNEGSKA (reference sequence). The CDR3 loop is CSAAARGNSYEQYF.

This sequence joins TRBV20-1 and TRBJ1-5; TCRdb's D gene call, TRBD1, goes unchecked for lack of DNA. CDR3 size: 14 residues. Per germline, CDR1 DFQATT and CDR2 SNEGSKA (reference sequence). The CDR3: CSAGGTSVSQPQHF.

V usage is TRBV6-2 or TRBV6-3 and J usage is TRBJ2-1; there is no DNA to check the TCRdb D call of TRBD1. Germline values: CDR1 MNHEY, CDR2 SVGEGT. This CDR3 region has 15 residues. Here the CDR3 reads CASTSPGQGFGEQFF.

The gene calls are TRBV2 and TRBJ2-1; absent DNA, TCRdb's TRBD1 call cannot be checked. Germline V CDR1 and CDR2: SNHLY, FYNNEI. The length of the CDR3 is 11 residues. CDR3 protein: CASGQGNEQFF.

The rearrangement uses TRBV7-9 and TRBJ2-7; TCRdb lists TRBD1, though no DNA is available to test this call. Germline CDR1 reads SEHNR; CDR2 reads FQNEAQ (reference sequence). The CDR3 has 15 amino acids. The CDR3 spells CASSRQGLPNDEQYF.

This chain joins TRBV27 and TRBJ2-3. Germline V CDR1 and CDR2: MNHEY, SMNVEV (reference sequence). The CDR3 contains 15 residues. This CDR3 is CASSSHSTNTDTQYF.

The genes are TRBV29-1 and TRBJ2-7; TCRdb's D call of TRBD1 is untestable without DNA. The CDR3 sequence is 12 residues long. Germline V gene lookup returns CDR1 SQVTM and CDR2 ANQGSEA. The CDR3 region is CSVGTGGYEQYF.

The gene calls are TRBV5-1 and TRBJ1-1; TCRdb designates TRBD1, a call that cannot be tested without DNA. Germline-derived CDR1 and CDR2 are SGHRS and YFSETQ. The CDR3 has 16 residues. CDR3 amino acids: CASSLGLDSVNTEAFF.